A selection of T cell receptor beta chains follows, all from one sample in a study of regulatory T cells in long-lasting Graves disease. TCRdb processed the multiplex PCR reads anew with MiXCR; each CDR3 protein has one entry. The data hold about 660,000 distinct CDR3 sequences, with about 30% observed a single time. The sequencing used peripheral blood mononuclear cells (PBMCs), collected when the disease was refractory, from a patient treated with antithyroid drugs. These receptors all stem from a female donor with Graves disease. CDR3s include the opening cysteine and the closing phenylalanine or tryptophan. Each record gives: clone size, V gene, D gene, J gene, CDR3 DNA, CDR3 protein. D genes are given only for firm matches. Part of the rows lack a size; the others show once, few, many or a class for expanded clones.

-	TRBV6-1	-	TRBJ2-7	TGTGCCAGCAGTCCCGGCTCGGGTCCCGCCTACGAGCAGTACTTC	CASSPGSGPAYEQYF
few	TRBV20-1	-	TRBJ2-5	TGCAGTGCTAGGGTTGGGGGGAAAGAGACCCAGTACTTC	CSARVGGKETQYF
few	TRBV28	TRBD1	TRBJ2-7	TGTGCCAGCAGTCTTCGACCCGGGACAGAAAACTACGAGCAGTACTTC	CASSLRPGTENYEQYF
few	TRBV27	-	TRBJ1-2	TGTGCCAGCAGTGACTCTGGGGGAAGCTATGGCTACACCTTC	CASSDSGGSYGYTF
-	TRBV18	-	TRBJ2-7	TGTGCCAGCTCACCACCGGAAGTCGGGAGCCCCTACGAGCAGTACTTC	CASSPPEVGSPYEQYF
-	TRBV3-1	-	TRBJ2-7	TGTGCCAGCAGCCAAGGGCGGCAGTACTTC	CASSQGRQYF
-	TRBV6-1	TRBD1	TRBJ2-1	TGTGCCAGCAGTGAAGCGAGGGACAGGATATACAATGAGCAGTTCTTC	CASSEARDRIYNEQFF
-	TRBV18	-	TRBJ1-3	TGTGCCAGCTCACCAAGCGGTGTCGCCATATATTTT	CASSPSGVAIYF
-	TRBV19	TRBD1	TRBJ2-7	TGTGCCAGTAGTATGGCCAGGGGGAGCTACGAGCAGTACTTC	CASSMARGSYEQYF
few	TRBV3-1	-	TRBJ2-7	TGTGCCAGCAGCACTATGGGCTCCTACGAGCAGTACTTC	CASSTMGSYEQYF
-	TRBV5-1	-	TRBJ1-1	TGCGCCAGCAGCTTGGCCGTCGGGGGGGCCACTGAAGCTTTCTTT	CASSLAVGGATEAFF
-	TRBV5-1	-	TRBJ1-4	TGCGCCAGCAGCCTCGGTTATCGGGCTGAAAAACTGTTTTTT	CASSLGYRAEKLFF
few	TRBV2	TRBD2	TRBJ2-5	TGTGCCAGCAGCGGGGGGCTAGCGGGCTTCCAAGAGACCCAGTACTTC	CASSGGLAGFQETQYF
few	TRBV19	-	TRBJ2-5	TGTGCCAGTAGTATCCGGGACCATACTTACCAAGAGACCCAGTACTTC	CASSIRDHTYQETQYF
-	TRBV6-5	TRBD2	TRBJ2-3	TGTGCCAGCAGTTACGGGGGGACTAGCGATTCCACAGATACGCAGTATTTT	CASSYGGTSDSTDTQYF
few	TRBV6-1	TRBD2	TRBJ2-2	TGTGCCAGCAGGCGGGCTAGCGGGTTAAAGAACACCGGGGAGCTGTTTTTT	CASRRASGLKNTGELFF